The T cell receptor beta chain under discussion was sequenced for a study of CD8+ T cells in alopecia areata. The study's findings and limits: Elevated clonality characterized lesional scalp relative to normal scalp, particularly in alopecia totalis/universalis. Scalp and blood retained many expanded lesional clones during tofacitinib.

cDNA prepared by RNA extraction and subsequent reverse transcription served as the template for sequencing. Sequencing was performed with immunoSEQ multiplex PCR; in TCRdb, only in-frame clones are kept and a portion is missing. The sample has approximately 300,000 clones, over 45% seen once. V lost 7 bases and J 2 bases, leaving 10 bases between the germline ends. CDR3 length: 13 residues. Germline CDR1 reads MNHEY; CDR2 reads SMNVEV (reference sequence). Of note for this clone: The antigen remains undetermined.

Described treatment: oral pan-JAK inhibitor, 5-10 mg twice daily. Sorting of CD4+ and CD8+ T cells was performed on PBMCs. The V gene is TRBV27, the J gene TRBJ2-3; D ambiguous. Material: CD4+ T cells sorted from blood, obtained at week 24, from a patient treated with tofacitinib. The sequence came from a human donor with alopecia areata. The CDR3 loop is CASILRNTDTQYF. As DNA, the CDR3 is TGTGCCAGCATTCTCCGTAACACAGATACGCAGTATTTT.